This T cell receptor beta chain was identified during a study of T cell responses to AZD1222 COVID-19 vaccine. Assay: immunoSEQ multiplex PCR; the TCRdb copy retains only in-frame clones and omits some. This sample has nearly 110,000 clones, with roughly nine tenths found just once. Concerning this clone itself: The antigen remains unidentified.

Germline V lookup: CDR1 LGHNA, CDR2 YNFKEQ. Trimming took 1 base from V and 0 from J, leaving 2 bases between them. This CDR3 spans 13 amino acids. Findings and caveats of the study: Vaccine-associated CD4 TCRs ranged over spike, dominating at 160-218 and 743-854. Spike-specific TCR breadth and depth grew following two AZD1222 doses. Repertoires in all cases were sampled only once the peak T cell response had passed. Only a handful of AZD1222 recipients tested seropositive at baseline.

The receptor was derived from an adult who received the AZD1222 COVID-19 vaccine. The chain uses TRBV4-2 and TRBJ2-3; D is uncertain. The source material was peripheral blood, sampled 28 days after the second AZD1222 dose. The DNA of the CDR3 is TGTGCCAGCAGCCAAGGGAGCACAGATACGCAGTATTTT. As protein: CASSQGSTDTQYF.